This T cell receptor (beta chain) was sequenced during a study of cytomegalovirus exposure and HLA in healthy donors. Study overall: Earlier findings included 100 million to 130 million unique TCR beta sequences obtained from about 179 million T cells. Study-level results: Per published accounts, TCR beta sequences correctly predicted the HLA-A and HLA-B alleles of most subjects.

The PCR made use of 60 Vbeta and 13 Jbeta primers. The method was immunoSEQ multiplex PCR; TCRdb's version includes in-frame clones alone and lacks a portion of them. The sample lists about 220,000 clones; roughly 88% were seen once. As for this clone: What it binds is unknown.

Sequencing used PBMCs. The origin of this receptor is a boy aged 2 to 10 in good health and CMV-seronegative.

CDR3 sequence (DNA): TGTGCCAGACAAGGGGGGGGTACTGAAGCTTTCTTT. It yields the protein CARQGGGTEAFF. This sequence joins TRBV30 and TRBJ1-1; D possibly corresponds to TRBD1 (6 bases). The CDR3 is 12 residues long. Trimming cost V 8 bases and J 5 bases, with 15 bases left between them. Germline loops: CDR1 GTSNPN, CDR2 SVGIG (reference sequence).